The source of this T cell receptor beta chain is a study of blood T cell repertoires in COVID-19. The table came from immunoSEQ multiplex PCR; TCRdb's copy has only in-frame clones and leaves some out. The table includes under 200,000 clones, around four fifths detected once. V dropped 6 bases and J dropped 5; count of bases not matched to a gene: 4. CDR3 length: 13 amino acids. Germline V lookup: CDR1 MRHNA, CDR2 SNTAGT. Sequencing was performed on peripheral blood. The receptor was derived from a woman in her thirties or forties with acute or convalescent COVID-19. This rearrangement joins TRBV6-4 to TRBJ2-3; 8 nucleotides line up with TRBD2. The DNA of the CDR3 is TGTGCCAGCAGGAATAGCGGGATAGATACGCAGTATTTT. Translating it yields CASRNSGIDTQYF.